This TCR beta chain was observed in a study of T cells in Graves' hyperthyroidism and ophthalmopathy. Study summary: Peripheral blood was taken when the disease was first diagnosed, before any treatment began. Study-wide results and caveats: Ophthalmopathy was told apart from stable hyperthyroidism by a 13 V-J model.

Hyperthyroidism had been newly diagnosed in patients aged 18 to 65, and its duration was under 2 months. CDR1 and CDR2 from the germline V gene are SGHVS and FNYEAQ. This CDR3 spans 15 amino acids. Worth noting for this clonotype: Its antigen is unknown. A much larger clone differs by one base, so this may be a read error.

Authors of the study amplified TCR beta CDR3 regions from RNA transcripts. TCR CDR3 underwent first-round RT-PCR with the HTBI primer set. From the multiplex PCR reads, TCRdb called clonotypes with MiXCR, one entry per CDR3 protein. The sample has 600,000 to 750,000 distinct CDR3 sequences, about 18% seen once; the top ten hold around a sixth. The J gene is TRBJ2-1, the V gene TRBV7-6, with TRBD1 matching over 8 bases. The sample comprised blood. The sequence was collected from a man aged 50-59 years with Graves' hyperthyroidism. The CDR3 loop reads CASSPGGGWNNERFF. CDR3 in DNA: TGTGCCAGCAGTCCAGGGGGCGGGTGGAACAATGAGCGGTTCTTC.